This TCR beta chain was identified during a study of blood T cell repertoires in COVID-19. The wider study: In each case, the material was cDNA or gDNA derived from T cells, B-cell-depleted T cells, or PBMCs.

CDR1 is SGHNT and CDR2 is YENEEA in the germline V gene. V shed 7 bases and J 4 bases; nucleotides not matched to a gene: 6. This CDR3 has 14 residues. Here immunoSEQ multiplex PCR was the method, and the copy in TCRdb shows in-frame clones only, minus some. The repertoire holds about 160,000 clones, approximately 80% seen once, with roughly 9.5% in the top ten. The chain carries TRBV11-3 and TRBJ1-1; TRBD1 matches 10 bases. What was sequenced was peripheral blood. The receptor's source is a woman over 75 with active or convalescent COVID-19. The CDR3 sequence: CASTGWTGGTEAFF. CDR3 nucleotide sequence: TGTGCCAGCACCGGGTGGACAGGGGGCACTGAAGCTTTCTTT.